This TCR beta chain emerged from a study of blood T cell repertoires in COVID-19. This table comes from immunoSEQ multiplex PCR, and its TCRdb copy is limited to in-frame clones, with some not included. The sample contains about 250,000 clones, around 84% of which appear only once. Assignment of participants to cohorts was predicated upon participant-reported clinical history. V lost 4 bases, J lost 0 bases, and 7 bases lay in between. The V gene's germline CDR1 is SGHTA and CDR2 FQGTGA. There are 15 residues in the CDR3. This chain links TRBV7-3 with TRBJ2-6, with a possible D match to TRBD1 (5 bases). Material: PBMCs or T cells enriched from blood (not recorded which). This TCR came from a woman aged 50 to 60 who had been exposed to COVID-19. CDR3 residues: CASSSDSSGANVLTF. CDR3 DNA sequence: TGTGCCAGCAGCTCCGACAGCTCTGGGGCCAACGTCCTGACTTTC.